Sequencing of this T cell receptor beta chain was carried out in a study of Ad26.COV2.S vaccination and SARS-CoV-2 variants. Trimming left V 1 base short and J 5 bases short, with 13 bases between. The germline CDR1 and CDR2 sequences are SGHRS and YFSETQ. CDR3 size: 15 residues. Generated by immunoSEQ multiplex PCR, the TCRdb table keeps only in-frame clones and is missing some. Seen here are about 440,000 clones, less than 95% observed once, and the top ten hold more than 3.5%. Treatment given: about 20 received Ad26.COV2.S at low or high dose, single or two shots; five or six received placebo; per-sample allocation not given. The study sampled participants on day 63 after the first vaccine or placebo injection.

The sequence was obtained from a person between 18 and 60 years old who received the Ad26.COV2.S COVID-19 vaccine or a placebo. Source: peripheral blood, taken in a trial of Ad26.COV2.S vaccine versus placebo. The V and J genes are TRBV5-1 and TRBJ2-1; D unresolved. The CDR3: CASSLWQVPDNEQFF. The DNA for the CDR3 is TGCGCCAGCAGCTTGTGGCAGGTACCCGACAATGAGCAGTTCTTC. The entire variable domain, with the rest obtained from reference TRBV5-1 and TRBJ2-1, is as follows: KAGVTQTPRYLIKTRGQQVTLSCSPISGHRSVSWYQQTPGQGLQFLFEYFSETQRNKGNFPGRFSGRQFSNSRSEMNVSTLELGDSALYLCASSLWQVPDNEQFFGPGTRLTVL.